The T cell receptor beta chain described here comes from a study of blood T cell repertoires in COVID-19. Profiled with immunoSEQ multiplex PCR; TCRdb holds only in-frame clones, not every one. In the table there are fewer than 200,000 clones, about four fifths of which are singletons. The CDR3 has 17 residues. Sequences were obtained from PBMCs or T cells enriched from blood (not recorded which). The receptor's source is a man aged 60 to 69 who had recovered from COVID-19. This chain uses TRBV7-5 with TRBJ2-7; the table's D gene call, TRBD1, was not cross checked with the DNA. TRBV7-5 is a pseudogene locus. CDR3 coding DNA: TGTGTCAGAAGCCTTAGTATCCGGGACAAGGGGATCTACGAGCAGTACTTC. Its translation: CVRSLSIRDKGIYEQYF.